Sequencing of this TCR beta chain was carried out in a study of T-cell memory formation after mild COVID-19. Study-wide points: Clones that contracted clustered mainly in CM and EM if CD4+ and in EMRA if CD8+.

After 5'RACE with constant-segment primers, TCR alpha and TCR beta cDNA libraries carrying sample barcodes and UMIs were obtained. TCRdb passed the 5' RACE reads through MiXCR, listing each CDR3 protein once. Among fewer than 90,000 distinct CDR3 sequences, over 11% were seen once, and the ten largest hold about 31%. This clonotype turned up a few times. Its antigen is unknown. The V and J ends lost 2 bases and 3 bases, in that order; junction bases with no gene match: 1. Germline CDR1 reads MNHEY; CDR2 reads SVGAGI. The CDR3 length is 13 residues. Sequences were obtained from PBMCs or a T cell subset sorted from them (not recorded which). The rearrangement uses TRBV6-5 and TRBJ2-7; 7 nucleotides match TRBD2. The TCR was taken from an adult woman who had mild COVID-19 (a few samples of this study predate the infection). Cell type and time point are not known. The CDR3 DNA is TGTGCCAGCAGTTACGGCGGGAGCTACGAGCAGTACTTC. Its translation is CASSYGGSYEQYF.